Listed here is a single T cell receptor beta chain. Its specificity is not known. This entry belongs to a study of a mutant IDH1 vaccine in newly diagnosed glioma. At the level of the study: Eight vaccinations reached patients in weeks 1, 3, 5, 7, 11, 15, 19 and 23. Patients got their first vaccination 4-6 weeks after radiotherapy alone, or with temozolomide cycles. Patients got radiotherapy, temozolomide, or both beforehand, and most got both. Broader study findings: Alterations occurring in top peripheral T cell clonotypes seemed unrelated to pseudoprogression.

V trimming: 10 bases; J trimming: 7 bases; junction bases outside the gene matches: 13. Germline CDR1 reads MDHEN; CDR2 reads SYDVKM. The CDR3 is 14 amino acids. Documented time point: week 5, during vaccination. Vaccine doses each comprised 300 ug of mutant IDH1 20-mer peptide, with topical imiquimod. The data were produced by immunoSEQ multiplex PCR, yet TCRdb's version contains in-frame clones alone and is incomplete. Of approximately 25,000 clones listed, 60% to 80% are singletons. The sequences come from PBMCs, collected from a glioma patient whose treatment included an IDH1 peptide vaccine. This chain uses TRBV28 with TRBJ2-3; 8 bases align to TRBD2. The receptor's source is a man in his forties with glioma. The CDR3 reads CATSRGSGVNTQYF. The DNA for the CDR3 is TGTGCCACCAGCCGGGGTAGCGGGGTCAATACGCAGTATTTT. Looking up the rest from reference TRBV28 and TRBJ2-3 gives the full variable domain: DVKVTQSSRYLVKRTGEKVFLECVQDMDHENMFWYRQDPGLGLRLIYFSYDVKMKEKGDIPEGYSVSREKKERFSLILESASTNQTSMYLCATSRGSGVNTQYFGPGTRLTVL.